One and the same sample provided the 6 T cell receptor beta chains below, sequenced in a study of blood T cell repertoires in COVID-19. Here immunoSEQ multiplex PCR was the method, and the copy in TCRdb shows in-frame clones only, minus some. The sample lists roughly 60,000 clones; over 60% were seen once. The sequenced sample was peripheral blood. Receptors were obtained from a woman in her 70s with COVID-19, enrolled during active disease.

The chain couples TRBV13 to TRBJ2-1; TRBD1 agrees at 7 bases. Germline V CDR1 and CDR2: PRHDT, FYEKMQ (reference sequence). This CDR3 contains 15 residues. V shed 5 bases, J shed 0 bases, and the junction held 4 bases outside the gene matches. The CDR3 sequence: CASSPRQGSYNEQFF. In DNA form, the CDR3 reads TGTGCCAGCAGCCCTCGACAGGGCTCCTACAATGAGCAGTTCTTC.

This clone has just one count. The chain employs TRBV9 and TRBJ1-1, with D unclear. The CDR3 has 13 residues. The germline gives CDR1 SGDLS, CDR2 YYNGEE. V was shortened by 3 bases and J by 11 bases, with 17 bases between the two germline ends. The CDR3, as DNA: TGTGCCAGCAGCGGGGCACTCGGCCAACCGGCTTTCTTT. Residues: CASSGALGQPAFF.

As DNA, the CDR3 is TGTGCCAGTAGTCTCCAGGGGGGATCTAACTATGGCTACACCTTC. It codes for CASSLQGGSNYGYTF. The chain uses TRBV19 and TRBJ1-2; the match to TRBD1 covers 7 bases. V gave up 5 bases and J gave up 0 bases; unmatched junction bases: 6. CDR3 size: 15 residues. CDR1 LNHDA and CDR2 SQIVND come from the germline V gene (reference sequence).

The rearrangement uses TRBV18 and TRBJ2-1; 8 nucleotides agree with TRBD2. V lost 0 bases to trimming and J lost 7 bases; unmatched junction nucleotides: 11. The CDR3 totals 17 residues. Germline V gene data show CDR1 as KGHSH and CDR2 as LQKENI. The CDR3 DNA reads TGTGCCAGCTCACCACCGAAACGGGGGGGCAAGTTGAATGAGCAGTTCTTC. Protein sequence: CASSPPKRGGKLNEQFF.

The gene calls are TRBV11-1 and TRBJ2-2; tentative D call: TRBD2 (6 bases). This CDR3 has 14 amino acids. Deletions cut 4 bases from V and 5 bases from J, with 11 bases between. Looked up from germline, CDR1 is SGHAT and CDR2 is FQDESV (reference sequence). The CDR3 bases are TGTGCCAGCAGCTCGGGACTGTCGACCGGGGAGCTGTTTTTT. Its translation is CASSSGLSTGELFF.

The chain employs TRBV19 and TRBJ1-4, with 8 bases matching TRBD1. V shed 5 bases and J 8 bases; nucleotides not matched to a gene: 10. The germline V gene encodes CDR1 LNHDA and CDR2 SQIVND (reference sequence). The CDR3 covers 15 residues. As DNA, the CDR3 is TGTGCCAGTAGTTGGGCGGACAGGGCGGACGAAAAACTGTTTTTT. It translates to CASSWADRADEKLFF.